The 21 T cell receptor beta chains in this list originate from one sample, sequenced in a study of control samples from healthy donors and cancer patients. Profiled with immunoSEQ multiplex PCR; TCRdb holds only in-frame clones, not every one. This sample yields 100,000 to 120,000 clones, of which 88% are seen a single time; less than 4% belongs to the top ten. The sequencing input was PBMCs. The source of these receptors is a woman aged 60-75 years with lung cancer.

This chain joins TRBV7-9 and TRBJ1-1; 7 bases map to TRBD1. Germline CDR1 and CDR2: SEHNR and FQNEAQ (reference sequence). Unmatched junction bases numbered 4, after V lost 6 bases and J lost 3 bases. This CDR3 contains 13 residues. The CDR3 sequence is CASSRQGDTEAFF. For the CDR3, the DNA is TGTGCCAGCAGTCGACAGGGAGACACTGAAGCTTTCTTT.

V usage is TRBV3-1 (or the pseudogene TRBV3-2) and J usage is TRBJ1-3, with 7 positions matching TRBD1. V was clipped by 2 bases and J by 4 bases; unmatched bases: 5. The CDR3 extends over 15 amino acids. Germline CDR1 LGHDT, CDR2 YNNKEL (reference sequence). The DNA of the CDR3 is TGTGCCAGCAGCCAACGAGGGGGCGCCGGAAACACCATATATTTT. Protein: CASSQRGGAGNTIYF.

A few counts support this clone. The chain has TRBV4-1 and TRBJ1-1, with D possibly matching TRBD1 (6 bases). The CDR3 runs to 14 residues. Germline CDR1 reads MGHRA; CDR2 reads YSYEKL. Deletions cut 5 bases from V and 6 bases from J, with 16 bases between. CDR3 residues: CASSGYTGQPEAFF. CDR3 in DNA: TGCGCCAGCAGCGGATACACCGGACAGCCTGAAGCTTTCTTT.

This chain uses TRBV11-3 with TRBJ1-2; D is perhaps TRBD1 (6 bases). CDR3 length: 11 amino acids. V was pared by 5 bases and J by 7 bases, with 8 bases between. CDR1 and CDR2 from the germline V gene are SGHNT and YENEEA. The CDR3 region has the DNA TGTGCCAGCAGCGACAGGTTTGGCTACACCTTC. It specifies CASSDRFGYTF.

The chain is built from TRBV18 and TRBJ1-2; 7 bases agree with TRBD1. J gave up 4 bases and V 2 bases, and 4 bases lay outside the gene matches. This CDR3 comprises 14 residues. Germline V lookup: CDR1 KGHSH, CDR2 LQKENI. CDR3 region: CASSPDGTVYGYTF. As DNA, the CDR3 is TGTGCCAGCTCACCAGACGGGACAGTCTATGGCTACACCTTC.

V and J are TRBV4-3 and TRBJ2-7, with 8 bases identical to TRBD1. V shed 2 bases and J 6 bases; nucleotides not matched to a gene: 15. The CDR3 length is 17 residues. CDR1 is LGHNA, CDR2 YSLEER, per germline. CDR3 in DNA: TGCGCCAGCAGCCAAAATCTTCCCGGACAGGGAGAGGGCGAGCAGTACTTC. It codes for CASSQNLPGQGEGEQYF.

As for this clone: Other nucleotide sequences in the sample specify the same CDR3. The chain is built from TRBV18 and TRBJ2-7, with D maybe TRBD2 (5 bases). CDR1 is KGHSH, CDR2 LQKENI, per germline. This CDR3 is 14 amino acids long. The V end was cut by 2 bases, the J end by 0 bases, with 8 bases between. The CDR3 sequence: CASSPAGGSYEQYF. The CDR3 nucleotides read TGTGCCAGCTCACCAGCAGGAGGCTCCTACGAGCAGTACTTC.

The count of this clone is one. In DNA, the CDR3 is TGTGCCAGCAGCCTCCGTCCCTCAGATACGCAGTATTTT. Its translation is CASSLRPSDTQYF. The V call is TRBV11-3, the J call TRBJ2-3; D not resolved. CDR3 length: 13 residues. CDR1 is SGHNT, CDR2 YENEEA, per germline. The V gene lost 5 bases and the J gene lost 4 bases, with 10 bases spanning the gap.

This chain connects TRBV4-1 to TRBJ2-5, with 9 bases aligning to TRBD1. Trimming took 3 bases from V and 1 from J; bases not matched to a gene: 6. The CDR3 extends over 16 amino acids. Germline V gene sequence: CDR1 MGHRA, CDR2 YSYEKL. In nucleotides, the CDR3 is TGCGCCAGCAGCCAGCCAGACAGGGGGACCCAAGAGACCCAGTACTTC. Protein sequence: CASSQPDRGTQETQYF.

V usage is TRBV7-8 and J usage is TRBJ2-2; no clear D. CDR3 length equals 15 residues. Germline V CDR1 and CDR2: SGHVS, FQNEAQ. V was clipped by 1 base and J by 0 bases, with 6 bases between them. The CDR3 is CASSLDQANTGELFF. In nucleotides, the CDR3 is TGTGCCAGCAGCTTAGATCAAGCGAACACCGGGGAGCTGTTTTTT.

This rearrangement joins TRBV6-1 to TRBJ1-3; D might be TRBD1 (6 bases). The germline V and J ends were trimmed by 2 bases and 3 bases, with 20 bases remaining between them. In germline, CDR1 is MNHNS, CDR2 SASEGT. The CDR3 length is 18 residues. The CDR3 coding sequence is TGTGCCAGCAGTGAACAAGGACAGCGAATTGACCGTGGAAACACCATATATTTT. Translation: CASSEQGQRIDRGNTIYF.

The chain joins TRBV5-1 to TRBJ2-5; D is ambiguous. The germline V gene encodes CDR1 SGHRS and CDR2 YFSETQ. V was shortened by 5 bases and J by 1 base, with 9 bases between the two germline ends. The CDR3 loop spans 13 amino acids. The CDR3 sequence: CASRVLFQETQYF. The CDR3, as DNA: TGCGCCAGCAGGGTGCTCTTCCAAGAGACCCAGTACTTC.

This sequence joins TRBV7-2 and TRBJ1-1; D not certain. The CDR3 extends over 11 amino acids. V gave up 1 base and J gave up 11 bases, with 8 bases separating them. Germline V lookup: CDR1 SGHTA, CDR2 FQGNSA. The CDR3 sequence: CASSLEFRAFF. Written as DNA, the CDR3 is TGTGCCAGCAGCTTAGAGTTTCGTGCTTTCTTT.

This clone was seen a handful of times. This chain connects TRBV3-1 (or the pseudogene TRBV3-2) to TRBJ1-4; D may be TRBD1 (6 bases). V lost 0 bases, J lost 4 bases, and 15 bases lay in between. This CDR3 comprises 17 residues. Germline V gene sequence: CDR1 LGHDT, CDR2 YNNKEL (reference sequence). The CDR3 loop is CASSQDVLGGRNEKLFF. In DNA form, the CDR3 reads TGTGCCAGCAGCCAAGATGTTTTGGGGGGCCGTAATGAAAAACTGTTTTTT.

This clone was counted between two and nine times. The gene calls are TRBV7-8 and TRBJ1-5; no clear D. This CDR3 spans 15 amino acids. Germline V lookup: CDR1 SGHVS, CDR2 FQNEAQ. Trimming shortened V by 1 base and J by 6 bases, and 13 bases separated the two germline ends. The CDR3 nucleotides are TGTGCCAGCAGCTTAGGATGGATTAAGGGTCAGCCCCAGCATTTT. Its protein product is CASSLGWIKGQPQHF.

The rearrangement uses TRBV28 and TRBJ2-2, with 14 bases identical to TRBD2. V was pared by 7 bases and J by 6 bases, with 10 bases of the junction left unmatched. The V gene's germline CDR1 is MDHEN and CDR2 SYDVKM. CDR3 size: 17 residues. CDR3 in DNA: TGTGCCAGCACCATTGGGACTAGCGGGAGTTCGTCCGGGGAGCTGTTTTTT. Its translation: CASTIGTSGSSSGELFF.

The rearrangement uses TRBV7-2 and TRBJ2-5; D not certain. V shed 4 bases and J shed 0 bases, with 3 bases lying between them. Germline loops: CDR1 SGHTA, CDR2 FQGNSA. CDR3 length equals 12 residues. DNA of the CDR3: TGTGCCAGCAGCTCGTACCAAGAGACCCAGTACTTC. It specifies CASSSYQETQYF.

CDR3 bases: TGCAGCGTTGAAACTAGCGGGGAAGAGACCCAGTACTTC. Its translation is CSVETSGEETQYF. V gene TRBV29-1 combines with J gene TRBJ2-5; 10 bases fit TRBD2. Germline assignment: CDR1 SQVTM and CDR2 ANQGSEA. The CDR3 length is 13 residues. The V and J ends lost 2 bases and 3 bases, in that order; junction bases with no gene match: 0.

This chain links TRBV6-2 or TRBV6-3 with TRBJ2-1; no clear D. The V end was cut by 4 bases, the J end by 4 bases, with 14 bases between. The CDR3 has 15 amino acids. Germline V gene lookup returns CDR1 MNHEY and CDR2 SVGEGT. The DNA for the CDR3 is TGTGCCAGCAGTTCCATCCTTGGGGTTTACAATGAGCAGTTCTTC. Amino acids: CASSSILGVYNEQFF.

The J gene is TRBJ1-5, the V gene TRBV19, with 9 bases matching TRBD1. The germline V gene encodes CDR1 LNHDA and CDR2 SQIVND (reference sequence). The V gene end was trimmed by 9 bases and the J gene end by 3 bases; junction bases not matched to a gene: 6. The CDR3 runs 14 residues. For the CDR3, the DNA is TGTGCCAGCAGCGGGACAGGGCCCAATCAGCCCCAGCATTTT. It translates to CASSGTGPNQPQHF.

The CDR3 DNA reads as TGTGCCAGCTCTCGGGCCAACAACTACGAGCAGTACTTC. This translates into CASSRANNYEQYF. The chain recombines TRBV25-1 with TRBJ2-7; D unresolved. V shed 8 bases and J shed 3 bases, with 14 bases lying between them. CDR1 MGHDK and CDR2 SYGVNS come from the germline V gene. This CDR3 comprises 13 residues.